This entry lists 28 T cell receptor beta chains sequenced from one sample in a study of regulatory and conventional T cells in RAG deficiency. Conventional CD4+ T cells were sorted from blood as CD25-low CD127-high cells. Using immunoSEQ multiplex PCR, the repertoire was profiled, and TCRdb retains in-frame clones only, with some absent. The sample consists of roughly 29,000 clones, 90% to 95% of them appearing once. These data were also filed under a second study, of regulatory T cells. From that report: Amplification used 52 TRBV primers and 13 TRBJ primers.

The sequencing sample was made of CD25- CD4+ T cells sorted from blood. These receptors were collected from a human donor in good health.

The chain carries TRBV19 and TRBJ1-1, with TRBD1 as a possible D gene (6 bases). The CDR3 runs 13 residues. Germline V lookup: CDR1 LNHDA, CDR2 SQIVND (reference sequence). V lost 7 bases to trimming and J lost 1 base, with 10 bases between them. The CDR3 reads CASIRTANTEAFF. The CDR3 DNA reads TGTGCCAGTATCCGGACAGCGAACACTGAAGCTTTCTTT.

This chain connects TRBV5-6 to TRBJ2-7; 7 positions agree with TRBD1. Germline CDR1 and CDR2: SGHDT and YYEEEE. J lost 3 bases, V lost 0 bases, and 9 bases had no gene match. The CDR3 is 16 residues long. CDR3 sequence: CASSLDLTGALYEQYF. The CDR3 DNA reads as TGTGCCAGCAGCTTGGACCTCACAGGGGCCCTCTACGAGCAGTACTTC.

The CDR3 DNA follows: TGTGCCAGCAGTGACCCGCCAGGTACTGGAAACACCATATATTTT. Translation: CASSDPPGTGNTIYF. The V gene is TRBV28, the J gene TRBJ1-3; D uncertain. The CDR3 is made up of 15 amino acids. V lost 5 bases and J lost 2, with 13 bases in between. Per the germline V gene, CDR1 is MDHEN and CDR2 is SYDVKM.

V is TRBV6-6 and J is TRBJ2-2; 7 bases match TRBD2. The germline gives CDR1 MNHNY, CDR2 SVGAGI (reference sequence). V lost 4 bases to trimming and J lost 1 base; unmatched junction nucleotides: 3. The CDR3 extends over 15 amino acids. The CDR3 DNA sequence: TGTGCCAGCAGTTGGTGGGGGGGGAACACCGGGGAGCTGTTTTTT. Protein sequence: CASSWWGGNTGELFF.

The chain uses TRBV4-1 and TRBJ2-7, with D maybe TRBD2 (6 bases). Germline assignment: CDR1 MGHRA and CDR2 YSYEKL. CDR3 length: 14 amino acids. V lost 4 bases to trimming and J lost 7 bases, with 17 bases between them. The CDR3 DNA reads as TGCGCCAGCAGCCCAAGATGGGGAGGAGTAGAGCAGTACTTC. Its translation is CASSPRWGGVEQYF.

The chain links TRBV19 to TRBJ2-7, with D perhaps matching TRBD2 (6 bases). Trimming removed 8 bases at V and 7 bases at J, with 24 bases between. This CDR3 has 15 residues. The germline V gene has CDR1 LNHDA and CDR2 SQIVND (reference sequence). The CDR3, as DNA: TGTGCCAGTGGCGTACTCGACAGTCCCGGGGGAGAGCAGTACTTC. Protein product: CASGVLDSPGGEQYF.

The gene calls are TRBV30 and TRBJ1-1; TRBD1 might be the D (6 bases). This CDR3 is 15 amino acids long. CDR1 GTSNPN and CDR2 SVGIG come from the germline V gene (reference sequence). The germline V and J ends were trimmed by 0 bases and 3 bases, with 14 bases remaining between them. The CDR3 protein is CAWSVLGRGYTEAFF. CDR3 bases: TGTGCCTGGAGTGTACTCGGCAGGGGATACACTGAAGCTTTCTTT.

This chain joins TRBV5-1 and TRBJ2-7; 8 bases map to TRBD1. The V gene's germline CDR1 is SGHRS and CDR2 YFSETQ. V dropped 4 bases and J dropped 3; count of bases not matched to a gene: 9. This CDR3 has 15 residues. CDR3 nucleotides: TGCGCCAGCAGCGGGTGGACAGGGCAGAACTACGAGCAGTACTTC. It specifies CASSGWTGQNYEQYF.

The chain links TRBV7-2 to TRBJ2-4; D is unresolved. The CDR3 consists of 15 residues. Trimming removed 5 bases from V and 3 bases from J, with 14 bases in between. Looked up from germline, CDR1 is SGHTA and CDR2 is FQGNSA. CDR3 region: CASSVLGLGKNIQYF. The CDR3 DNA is TGTGCCAGCAGCGTTCTCGGGTTGGGCAAAAACATTCAGTACTTC.

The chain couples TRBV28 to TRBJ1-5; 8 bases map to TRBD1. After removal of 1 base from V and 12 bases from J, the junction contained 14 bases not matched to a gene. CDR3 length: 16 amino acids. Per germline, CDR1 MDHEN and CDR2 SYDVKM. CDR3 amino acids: CASSLFAGGAIGVQHF. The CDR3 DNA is TGTGCCAGCAGTTTATTCGCAGGGGGCGCAATTGGAGTCCAGCATTTT.

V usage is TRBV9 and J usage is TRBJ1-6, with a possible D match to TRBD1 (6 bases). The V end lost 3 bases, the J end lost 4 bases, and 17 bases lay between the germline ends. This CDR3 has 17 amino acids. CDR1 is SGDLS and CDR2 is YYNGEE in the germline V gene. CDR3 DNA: TGTGCCAGCAGCGCCAGCCTAACGGGACATTATAATTCACCCCTCCACTTT. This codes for CASSASLTGHYNSPLHF.

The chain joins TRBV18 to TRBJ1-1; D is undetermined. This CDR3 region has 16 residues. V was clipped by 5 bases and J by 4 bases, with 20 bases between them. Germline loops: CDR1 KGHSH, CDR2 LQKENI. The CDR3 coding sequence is TGTGCCAGCTCAGCTGGGAACGGGAATCGGATCACTGAAGCTTTCTTT. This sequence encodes CASSAGNGNRITEAFF.

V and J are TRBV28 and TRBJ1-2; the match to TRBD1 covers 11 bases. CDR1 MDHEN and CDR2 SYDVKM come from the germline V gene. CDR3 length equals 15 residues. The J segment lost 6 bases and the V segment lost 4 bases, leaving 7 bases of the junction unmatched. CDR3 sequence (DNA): TGTGCCAGCAGTTCTTCTGGGACAGGGGGGGATGGCTACACCTTC. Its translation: CASSSSGTGGDGYTF.

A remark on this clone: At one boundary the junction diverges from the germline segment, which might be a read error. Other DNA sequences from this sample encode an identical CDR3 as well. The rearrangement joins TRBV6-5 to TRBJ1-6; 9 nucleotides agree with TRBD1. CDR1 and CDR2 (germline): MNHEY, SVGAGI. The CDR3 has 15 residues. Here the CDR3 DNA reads TGTGCCAGCAGGGCGACAGGGGGTCGCAATTCCCCCCTCCACTTT. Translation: CASRATGGRNSPLHF.

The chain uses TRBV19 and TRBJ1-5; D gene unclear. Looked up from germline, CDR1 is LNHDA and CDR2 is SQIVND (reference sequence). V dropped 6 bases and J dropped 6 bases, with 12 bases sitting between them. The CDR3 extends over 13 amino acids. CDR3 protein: CASSPINSQPQHF. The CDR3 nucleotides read TGTGCCAGTAGCCCGATCAACAGTCAGCCCCAGCATTTT.

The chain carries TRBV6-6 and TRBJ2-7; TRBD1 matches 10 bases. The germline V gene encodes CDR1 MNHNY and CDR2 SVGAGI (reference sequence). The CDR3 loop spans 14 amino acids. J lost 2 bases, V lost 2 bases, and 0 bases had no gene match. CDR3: CASSYGTGAYEQYF. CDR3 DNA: TGTGCCAGCAGTTACGGGACAGGGGCCTACGAGCAGTACTTC.

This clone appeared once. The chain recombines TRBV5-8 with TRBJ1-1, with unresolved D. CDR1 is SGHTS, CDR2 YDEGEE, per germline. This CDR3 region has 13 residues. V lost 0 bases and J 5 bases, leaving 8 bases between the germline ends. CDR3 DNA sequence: TGTGCCAGCAGCTTGGGCAGAGGGACTGAAGCTTTCTTT. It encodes CASSLGRGTEAFF.

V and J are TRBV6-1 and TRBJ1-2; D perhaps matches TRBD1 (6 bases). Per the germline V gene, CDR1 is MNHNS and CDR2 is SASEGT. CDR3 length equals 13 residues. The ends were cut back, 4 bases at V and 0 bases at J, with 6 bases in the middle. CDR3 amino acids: CASSGTANYGYTF. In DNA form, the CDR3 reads TGTGCCAGCAGTGGGACAGCTAACTATGGCTACACCTTC.

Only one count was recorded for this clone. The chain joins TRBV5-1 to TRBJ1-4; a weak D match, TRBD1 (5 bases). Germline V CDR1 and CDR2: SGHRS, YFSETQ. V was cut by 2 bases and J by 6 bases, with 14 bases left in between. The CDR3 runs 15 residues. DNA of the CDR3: TGCGCCAGCAGCTTTTCGGTCCCGGGGGATGAAAAACTGTTTTTT. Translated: CASSFSVPGDEKLFF. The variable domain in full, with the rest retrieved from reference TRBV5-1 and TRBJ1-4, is KAGVTQTPRYLIKTRGQQVTLSCSPISGHRSVSWYQQTPGQGLQFLFEYFSETQRNKGNFPGRFSGRQFSNSRSEMNVSTLELGDSALYLCASSFSVPGDEKLFFGSGTQLSVL.

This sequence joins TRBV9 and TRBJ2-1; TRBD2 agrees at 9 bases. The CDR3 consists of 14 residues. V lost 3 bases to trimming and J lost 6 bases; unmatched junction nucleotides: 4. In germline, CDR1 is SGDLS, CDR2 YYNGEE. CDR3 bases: TGTGCCAGCAGCGGCGGGGGGGCGGTCAATGAGCAGTTCTTC. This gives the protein CASSGGGAVNEQFF. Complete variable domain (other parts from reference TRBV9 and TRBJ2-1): DSGVTQTPKHLITATGQRVTLRCSPRSGDLSVYWYQQSLDQGLQFLIQYYNGEERAKGNILERFSAQQFPDLHSELNLSSLELGDSALYFCASSGGGAVNEQFFGPGTRLTVL.

The CDR3 here is CATSRVPHLGPSGANVLTF. CDR3 nucleotide sequence: TGTGCCACCAGCAGAGTCCCTCACCTCGGTCCCTCTGGGGCCAACGTCCTGACTTTC. The J gene is TRBJ2-6, the V gene TRBV15; D unresolved. The ends were cut back, 1 base at V and 0 bases at J, with 16 bases in the middle. CDR3 size: 19 residues. Germline CDR1 reads LNHNV; CDR2 reads YYDKDF (reference sequence). The complete variable domain, with remaining parts taken from reference TRBV15 and TRBJ2-6, reads DAMVIQNPRYQVTQFGKPVTLSCSQTLNHNVMYWYQQKSSQAPKLLFHYYDKDFNNEADTPDNFQSRRPNTSFCFLDIRSPGLGDTAMYLCATSRVPHLGPSGANVLTFGAGSRLTVL.

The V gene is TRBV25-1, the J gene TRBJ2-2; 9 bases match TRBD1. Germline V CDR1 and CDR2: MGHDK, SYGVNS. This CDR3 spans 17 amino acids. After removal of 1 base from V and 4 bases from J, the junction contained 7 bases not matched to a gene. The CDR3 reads CASSELLGQGFTGELFF. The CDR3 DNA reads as TGTGCCAGCAGTGAATTACTGGGACAGGGATTCACCGGGGAGCTGTTTTTT.

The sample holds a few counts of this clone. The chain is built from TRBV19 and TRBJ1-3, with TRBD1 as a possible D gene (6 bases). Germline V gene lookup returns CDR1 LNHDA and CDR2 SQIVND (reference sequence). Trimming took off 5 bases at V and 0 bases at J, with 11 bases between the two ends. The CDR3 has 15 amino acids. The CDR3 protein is CASSAQGNSGNTIYF. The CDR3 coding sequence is TGTGCCAGTAGTGCCCAGGGGAACTCTGGAAACACCATATATTTT.

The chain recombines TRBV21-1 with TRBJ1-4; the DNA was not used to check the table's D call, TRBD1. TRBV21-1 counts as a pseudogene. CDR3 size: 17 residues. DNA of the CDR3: TGTGCCAGCAGCAGAAGCCCCGACAGGATCTTTAGCAAAAAACTGTTTTTT. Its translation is CASSRSPDRIFSKKLFF.

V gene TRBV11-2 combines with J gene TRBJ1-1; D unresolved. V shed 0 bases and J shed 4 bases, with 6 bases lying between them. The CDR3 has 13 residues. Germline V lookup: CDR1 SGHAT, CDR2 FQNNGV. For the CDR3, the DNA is TGTGCCAGCAGCTTAGAGAGGGCCACTGAAGCTTTCTTT. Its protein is CASSLERATEAFF.

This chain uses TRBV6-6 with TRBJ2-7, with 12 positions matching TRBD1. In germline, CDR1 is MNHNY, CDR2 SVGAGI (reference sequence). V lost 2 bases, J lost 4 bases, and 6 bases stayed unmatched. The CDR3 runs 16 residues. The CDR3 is CASSYVGGQGAYEQYF. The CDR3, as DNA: TGTGCCAGCAGTTACGTAGGGGGACAGGGGGCTTACGAGCAGTACTTC.

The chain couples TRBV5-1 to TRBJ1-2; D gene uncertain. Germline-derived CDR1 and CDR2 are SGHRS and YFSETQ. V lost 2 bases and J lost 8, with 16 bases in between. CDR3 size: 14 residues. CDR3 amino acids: CASSFDQIYRGYTF. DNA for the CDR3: TGCGCCAGCAGCTTTGATCAAATCTACCGGGGCTACACCTTC.

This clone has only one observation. CDR3 sequence: CASSQGTSGVNEQFF. CDR3 coding DNA: TGCGCCAGCAGCCAAGGGACTAGCGGGGTCAATGAGCAGTTCTTC. The chain has TRBV4-1 and TRBJ2-1; 12 nucleotides match TRBD2. From germline, CDR1 is MGHRA and CDR2 YSYEKL. Trimming at V came to 1 base and at J to 6 bases, leaving 1 base not matched to a gene. The CDR3 covers 15 residues.